A single sample gave rise to the 26 T cell receptor beta chains below, sequenced in a study of vaccination and CD4 T cells after COVID-19. Cultured CD4+ T cell DNA was sequenced using the Oncomine TCR Beta short-read assay. MiXCR, run by TCRdb on the PCR reads, gives a single entry per CDR3 protein. In the table there are roughly 22,000 distinct CDR3 sequences, around three fifths of which are singletons. Treatment indicated: approximately nine-day PBMC culture with coronavirus spike peptide pools or control peptides (ViraFEST assay). The antigens of these receptors remain unknown. Input material: CD4+ T cells from blood, cultured in vitro. The receptors shown here come from a human donor who had recovered from COVID-19.

The chain has TRBV7-2 and TRBJ1-1; 7 bases line up with TRBD1. In germline, CDR1 is SGHTA, CDR2 FQGNSA. With 4 bases clipped from V and 3 bases from J, the junction kept 5 bases outside the gene matches. This CDR3 is built from 14 residues. DNA of the CDR3: TGTGCCAGCAGCTCGGGACAGATGGACACTGAAGCTTTCTTT. Its translation: CASSSGQMDTEAFF.

Only a few counts were recorded for this clonotype. The J gene is TRBJ1-6, the V gene TRBV10-1, with D uncertain. The germline V gene has CDR1 WNHNN and CDR2 SYGVQD (reference sequence). This CDR3 is 13 amino acids long. V shed 8 bases and J shed 0 bases, with 5 bases lying between them. CDR3 in amino acids: CASSSSYNSPLHF. Written as DNA, the CDR3 is TGCGCCAGCTCGAGCTCCTATAATTCACCCCTCCACTTT.

The CDR3: CASRRQGHSPLHF. CDR3 bases: TGTGCCAGCAGGCGACAGGGCCATTCACCCCTCCACTTT. V is TRBV12-3 or TRBV12-4 and J is TRBJ1-6, with 7 nucleotides matching TRBD1. V lost 6 bases to trimming and J lost 8 bases; unmatched junction nucleotides: 4. This CDR3 region has 13 residues.

V usage is TRBV20-1 and J usage is TRBJ1-5; TRBD1 aligns across 9 bases. CDR1 is DFQATT, CDR2 SNEGSKA, per germline (reference sequence). V was clipped by 6 bases and J by 6 bases; unmatched bases: 9. The CDR3 totals 14 residues. CDR3 nucleotides: TGCAGTGCAGCTCGGACAGGGGAATTTCAGCCCCAGCATTTT. Amino acids: CSAARTGEFQPQHF.

This sequence joins TRBV19 and TRBJ1-5; 7 bases map to TRBD1. Germline CDR1 reads LNHDA; CDR2 reads SQIVND (reference sequence). The CDR3 is 15 residues long. Trimming at V came to 1 base and at J to 2 bases, leaving 2 bases not matched to a gene. The CDR3 DNA reads as TGTGCCAGTAGTATAGCGGGGACAGGCAATCAGCCCCAGCATTTT. Translation: CASSIAGTGNQPQHF.

The chain is built from TRBV6-2 or TRBV6-3 and TRBJ2-7; 10 bases align to TRBD1. This CDR3 spans 16 amino acids. V trimming: 5 bases; J trimming: 3 bases; junction bases outside the gene matches: 10. Germline CDR1 is MNHEY and CDR2 is SVGEGT. The CDR3 is CASSPLPGTGDYEQYF. The CDR3, as DNA: TGTGCCAGCAGTCCCCTTCCCGGGACAGGGGACTACGAGCAGTACTTC.

The V gene is TRBV10-2, the J gene TRBJ2-4; 13 bases agree with TRBD2. The CDR3 spans 18 residues. CDR1 and CDR2 (germline): WSHSY, SAAADI. The trim removed 8 bases at V and 2 bases at J, leaving 12 bases unmatched. The CDR3 DNA reads as TGCGCCAGCGCCCCGGGACTAGCGGGAAACGGATCCAAAAACATTCAGTACTTC. Encoded protein: CASAPGLAGNGSKNIQYF.

The chain recombines TRBV6-2 or TRBV6-3 with TRBJ1-2; tentative D call: TRBD1 (5 bases). The length of the CDR3 is 15 residues. Germline values: CDR1 MNHEY, CDR2 SVGEGT. V lost 0 bases and J lost 4, with 12 bases in between. CDR3 in amino acids: CASSYSWQGGYGYTF. Written as DNA, the CDR3 is TGTGCCAGCAGTTACTCGTGGCAGGGCGGCTATGGCTACACCTTC.

The chain links TRBV6-2 or TRBV6-3 to TRBJ2-1, with D unresolved. The CDR3 loop spans 15 amino acids. Germline V gene sequence: CDR1 MNHEY, CDR2 SVGEGT. The V and J ends lost 4 bases and 7 bases respectively, with 17 bases between them. CDR3 residues: CASSFGLVVNNEQFF. The DNA of the CDR3 is TGTGCCAGCAGTTTCGGGCTCGTAGTTAATAATGAGCAGTTCTTC.

The chain uses TRBV18 and TRBJ2-7; D is undetermined. This CDR3 contains 13 residues. Between the trimmed V and J ends, which lost 3 bases and 7 bases, there was a span of 13 bases. In germline, CDR1 is KGHSH, CDR2 LQKENI. The CDR3 DNA follows: TGTGCCAGCTCACCCCGCGGTTCGGAAGAGCAGTACTTC. Translated: CASSPRGSEEQYF.

This clonotype appeared a few times. V and J are TRBV24-1 and TRBJ2-6; 8 bases fit TRBD1. The CDR3 is 15 residues long. CDR1 and CDR2 from the germline V gene are KGHDR and SFDVKD. Germline trimming cut 9 bases from V and 2 bases from J; bases unmatched to any gene: 5. The CDR3, as DNA: TGTGCCACCCAGACAGGGGAGGCTGGGGCCAACGTCCTGACTTTC. Protein sequence: CATQTGEAGANVLTF.

The J gene is TRBJ1-5, the V gene TRBV7-2; perhaps TRBD1 as D (5 bases). Germline CDR1 SGHTA, CDR2 FQGNSA. The CDR3 is 14 residues long. The V end lost 4 bases, the J end lost 4 bases, and 11 bases lay between the germline ends. CDR3 sequence reads: CASSSRDLNQPQHF. The CDR3 coding sequence is TGTGCCAGCAGCTCCCGGGACCTGAATCAGCCCCAGCATTTT. Full variable domain (rest looked up from reference TRBV7-2 and TRBJ1-5): GAGVSQSPSNKVTEKGKDVELRCDPISGHTALYWYRQSLGQGLEFLIYFQGNSAPDKSGLPSDRFSAERTGGSVSTLTIQRTQQEDSAVYLCASSSRDLNQPQHFGDGTRLSIL.

This clonotype was observed a few times. The chain carries TRBV6-1 and TRBJ1-5, with D unresolved. Per germline, CDR1 MNHNS and CDR2 SASEGT. This CDR3 is 13 amino acids long. V lost 8 bases and J lost 4, with 12 bases in between. DNA of the CDR3: TGTGCCAGCTCATTGGTACCAAATCAGCCCCAGCATTTT. Translating it yields CASSLVPNQPQHF.

The chain has TRBV20-1 and TRBJ1-1; 8 bases are shared with TRBD1. The ends lost 3 bases at V and 0 bases at J; junction bases unmatched: 0. CDR1 is DFQATT, CDR2 SNEGSKA, per germline (reference sequence). This CDR3 region has 13 residues. The CDR3 loop is CSARGQVNTEAFF. As DNA, the CDR3 is TGCAGTGCTAGGGGACAGGTGAACACTGAAGCTTTCTTT.

J is TRBJ1-2 and V is TRBV27; 9 bases line up with TRBD1. Germline assignment: CDR1 MNHEY and CDR2 SMNVEV (reference sequence). This CDR3 spans 15 amino acids. Trimming took 2 bases from V and 7 from J; bases not matched to a gene: 8. This CDR3 reads CASSLGGQGWGGYTF. The CDR3 bases are TGTGCCAGCAGTTTAGGGGGACAGGGTTGGGGTGGCTACACCTTC.

This clonotype was counted only a few times. The rearrangement joins TRBV7-9 to TRBJ1-2, with D maybe TRBD1 (6 bases). The germline V gene encodes CDR1 SEHNR and CDR2 FQNEAQ (reference sequence). V dropped 1 base and J dropped 7 bases, with 10 bases sitting between them. CDR3 length: 13 residues. The CDR3, as DNA: TGTGCCAGCAGCTTAGAACAGGGTATTGGCTACACCTTC. It codes for CASSLEQGIGYTF.

The chain combines TRBV15 with TRBJ2-7; 11 bases fit TRBD2. Germline V gives CDR1 LNHNV, CDR2 YYDKDF (reference sequence). Germline trimming cut 3 bases from V and 4 bases from J; bases unmatched to any gene: 8. The CDR3 length is 16 residues. The DNA of the CDR3 is TGTGCCACCAGCAGTCCCTCGACTAGCGGGACTTACGAGCAGTACTTC. This codes for CATSSPSTSGTYEQYF.

The gene calls are TRBV7-6 and TRBJ1-3; possibly TRBD1 for D (6 bases). V dropped 5 bases and J dropped 6 bases, with 14 bases sitting between them. The CDR3 covers 14 residues. CDR1 and CDR2 from the germline V gene are SGHVS and FNYEAQ. The CDR3 here is CASSHTGYENTIYF. CDR3 DNA: TGTGCCAGCAGCCATACAGGGTATGAAAACACCATATATTTT.

V usage is TRBV20-1 and J usage is TRBJ2-3, with D perhaps TRBD1 or TRBD2 (5 bases each). The V end was cut by 2 bases, the J end by 1 base, with 10 bases between. Germline V gene lookup returns CDR1 DFQATT and CDR2 SNEGSKA (reference sequence). This CDR3 is built from 14 residues. CDR3 nucleotide sequence: TGCAGTGCTAGAAAAGGGACGGGCACAGATACGCAGTATTTT. Protein sequence: CSARKGTGTDTQYF.

V gene TRBV10-3 combines with J gene TRBJ1-2, with TRBD1 matching 8 bases. Trimming cost V 6 bases and J 7 bases; bases outside gene matches: 7. Per germline, CDR1 ENHRY and CDR2 SYGVKD. The CDR3 covers 13 residues. The CDR3 sequence is CAIRDDRGGGYTF. Here the CDR3 DNA reads TGTGCCATCAGGGACGACAGGGGCGGTGGCTACACCTTC.

This clonotype has only a few counts. The J gene is TRBJ1-2, the V gene TRBV27; 9 positions match TRBD1. CDR1 is MNHEY, CDR2 SMNVEV, per germline (reference sequence). The CDR3 sequence is 14 residues long. Trimming at V came to 3 bases and at J to 8 bases, leaving 7 bases not matched to a gene. Here the CDR3 DNA reads TGTGCCAGCAGTTTCTTGGACAGGGGAAGGGGCTACACCTTC. Amino acid sequence: CASSFLDRGRGYTF.

Only a few counts were recorded for this clonotype. Here the CDR3 reads CAHYFLVPGADTQYF. Written as DNA, the CDR3 is TGTGCACACTACTTCCTCGTCCCCGGGGCAGATACGCAGTATTTT. This chain uses TRBV21-1 with TRBJ2-3; no DNA check was done on the table's D call, TRBD1. TRBV21-1 corresponds to a pseudogene. The CDR3 is made up of 15 amino acids.

This chain links TRBV7-2 with TRBJ2-2; a weak D match, TRBD1 (6 bases). The CDR3 is 15 residues long. Trimming stripped 1 base from V and 9 bases from J, with 15 bases between. Germline values: CDR1 SGHTA, CDR2 FQGNSA. The chain's CDR3 is CASSLVSPRGRELFF. Here the CDR3 DNA reads TGTGCCAGCAGCTTAGTGAGCCCCAGGGGCCGGGAGCTGTTTTTT. Full variable domain (rest looked up from reference TRBV7-2 and TRBJ2-2): GAGVSQSPSNKVTEKGKDVELRCDPISGHTALYWYRQSLGQGLEFLIYFQGNSAPDKSGLPSDRFSAERTGGSVSTLTIQRTQQEDSAVYLCASSLVSPRGRELFFGEGSRLTVL.

This chain joins TRBV11-3 and TRBJ1-1, with D hard to call. Trimming stripped 2 bases from V and 4 bases from J, with 8 bases between. The CDR3 contains 13 residues. Germline CDR1 reads SGHNT; CDR2 reads YENEEA. The CDR3 DNA is TGTGCCAGCAGCTTAAGCAGCGGCACTGAAGCTTTCTTT. It yields the protein CASSLSSGTEAFF.

This clonotype showed up just a few times. This chain joins TRBV20-1 and TRBJ1-4; tentatively, D is TRBD1 (6 bases). Germline loops: CDR1 DFQATT, CDR2 SNEGSKA (reference sequence). The CDR3 totals 13 residues. Trimming left V 3 bases short and J 11 bases short, with 16 bases between. The CDR3 DNA reads TGCAGTGCTAGGGGGCCTACAGGGTCTAAACTGTTTTTT. As protein: CSARGPTGSKLFF.

The gene calls are TRBV20-1 and TRBJ2-1; 9 nucleotides agree with TRBD2. The CDR3 covers 15 residues. CDR1 is DFQATT, CDR2 SNEGSKA, per germline (reference sequence). V lost 2 bases to trimming and J lost 8 bases; unmatched junction nucleotides: 10. The CDR3 here is CSARNLSGSSYEQFF. CDR3 nucleotides: TGCAGTGCTAGAAACCTTAGCGGGAGCAGTTATGAGCAGTTCTTC.